One and the same sample provided the 29 T cell receptor beta chains below, sequenced in a study of T cell responses to AZD1222 COVID-19 vaccine. Profiling relied on immunoSEQ multiplex PCR, and the TCRdb table lists in-frame clones only, not all of them. The sample yields some 200,000 clones, 88% seen once. The source was peripheral blood, collected 28 days after the second AZD1222 dose. All receptors derive from an adult who received the AZD1222 COVID-19 vaccine.

This clone came up once. The chain has TRBV7-9 and TRBJ2-2; D gene unclear. The CDR3 contains 13 residues. V dropped 4 bases and J dropped 5 bases, with 8 bases sitting between them. CDR1 and CDR2 (germline): SEHNR, FQNEAQ (reference sequence). CDR3 in DNA: TGTGCCAGCAGCTCCCGGGTTACCGGGGAGCTGTTTTTT. Amino acid sequence: CASSSRVTGELFF.

The table lists this clone with a count of one. A junction boundary mismatches the germline segment, possibly from a read error. The CDR3 is CASSLGEMGRGIF. DNA of the CDR3: TGTGCCAGCAGCCTGGGGGAGATGGGGCGGGGGATTTTT. The rearrangement links TRBV2 to TRBJ1-4, with a possible D match to TRBD1 (5 bases). The CDR3 sequence is 13 residues long. Germline CDR1 and CDR2: SNHLY and FYNNEI. Full variable domain (missing parts from reference TRBV2 and TRBJ1-4): EPEVTQTPSHQVTQMGQEVILRCVPISNHLYFYWYRQILGQKVEFLVSFYNNEISEKSEIFDDQFSVERPDGSNFTLKIRSTKLEDSAMYFCASSLGEMGRGIFGSGTQLSVL.

The rearrangement uses TRBV6-1 and TRBJ2-7; 7 bases fit TRBD1. Germline loops: CDR1 MNHNS, CDR2 SASEGT. The CDR3 consists of 15 residues. J gave up 1 base and V 3 bases, and 6 bases lay outside the gene matches. For the CDR3, the DNA is TGTGCCAGCAGTGATCGGGACAGTGCATCCTACGAGCAGTACTTC. Protein sequence: CASSDRDSASYEQYF.

V usage is TRBV27 and J usage is TRBJ2-1; no clear D gene. CDR1 and CDR2 (germline): MNHEY, SMNVEV (reference sequence). This CDR3 region has 14 residues. Trimming left V 6 bases short and J 1 base short, with 10 bases between. CDR3 loop: CASSPHLSYNEQFF. CDR3 DNA: TGTGCCAGCAGCCCACACCTATCCTACAATGAGCAGTTCTTC.

The sample holds a few counts of this clone. The J gene is TRBJ2-1, the V gene TRBV29-1; D gene ambiguous. The V gene lost 4 bases and the J gene lost 7 bases, with 11 bases spanning the gap. The CDR3 length is 12 residues. Germline V gene lookup returns CDR1 SQVTM and CDR2 ANQGSEA. CDR3 bases: TGCAGCGTTGCTAGGGATGTGAATGAGCAGTTCTTC. Protein sequence: CSVARDVNEQFF.

The V and J genes are TRBV3-1 (or the pseudogene TRBV3-2) and TRBJ1-1; D not resolved. V lost 5 bases and J lost 1, with 8 bases in between. The CDR3 extends over 13 amino acids. From germline, CDR1 is LGHDT and CDR2 YNNKEL (reference sequence). The CDR3 is CASSDLGNTEAFF. The CDR3 DNA follows: TGTGCCAGCAGCGACCTGGGGAACACTGAAGCTTTCTTT.

The rearrangement links TRBV9 to TRBJ2-3, with 8 bases matching TRBD2. With 0 bases clipped from V and 4 bases from J, the junction kept 4 bases outside the gene matches. Germline loops: CDR1 SGDLS, CDR2 YYNGEE. This CDR3 has 15 residues. CDR3 bases: TGTGCCAGCAGCGTAGGCGGGAGGTTCCCAGATACGCAGTATTTT. It translates to CASSVGGRFPDTQYF.

This clone was detected a few times. This sequence joins TRBV2 and TRBJ1-1, with unresolved D. Trimming shortened V by 6 bases and J by 5 bases, and 10 bases separated the two germline ends. Germline V gives CDR1 SNHLY, CDR2 FYNNEI. This CDR3 spans 12 amino acids. DNA of the CDR3: TGTGCCAGCAGGACGGCGGTTACTGAAGCTTTCTTT. It encodes CASRTAVTEAFF.

The chain links TRBV3-1 (or the pseudogene TRBV3-2) to TRBJ2-1, with D possibly TRBD2 on 5 matching bases. V was cut by 0 bases and J by 0 bases, with 12 bases left in between. CDR1 and CDR2 (germline): LGHDT, YNNKEL (reference sequence). The CDR3 runs 17 residues. The CDR3 region is CASSQDIRRSSYNEQFF. The DNA for the CDR3 is TGTGCCAGCAGCCAAGATATCCGGAGGAGCTCCTACAATGAGCAGTTCTTC.

The chain uses TRBV6-1 and TRBJ1-3; D might be TRBD1 (5 bases). V lost 0 bases and J 4 bases, leaving 16 bases between the germline ends. The CDR3 length is 17 residues. In germline, CDR1 is MNHNS, CDR2 SASEGT. The DNA of the CDR3 is TGTGCCAGCAGTGAAGCGCTCGCAGGGACGTTAGGAAACACCATATATTTT. Translated, it gives CASSEALAGTLGNTIYF.

The chain carries TRBV7-2 and TRBJ2-1, with TRBD1 matching over 7 bases. The germline CDR1 and CDR2 sequences are SGHTA and FQGNSA. This CDR3 has 12 residues. Trimming removed 2 bases from V and 12 bases from J; junction bases left unmatched: 4. The DNA of the CDR3 is TGTGCCAGCAGCTTAAAAGGGGGCGTGCAGTTCTTC. Translation gives CASSLKGGVQFF.

The chain carries TRBV7-2 and TRBJ1-5; tentative D call: TRBD1 (5 bases). The CDR3 totals 15 residues. The V end lost 1 base, the J end lost 2 bases, and 9 bases lay between the germline ends. Germline V CDR1 and CDR2: SGHTA, FQGNSA. CDR3 residues: CASSLEGLRNQPQHF. In DNA, the CDR3 is TGTGCCAGCAGCTTAGAGGGACTACGCAATCAGCCCCAGCATTTT.

This chain uses TRBV2 with TRBJ1-2; D not resolved. The CDR3 has 15 amino acids. Looked up from germline, CDR1 is SNHLY and CDR2 is FYNNEI. V was shortened by 7 bases and J by 0 bases, with 15 bases between the two germline ends. The CDR3 is CASTPRWAANYGYTF. CDR3 nucleotides: TGTGCCAGCACCCCACGTTGGGCCGCTAACTATGGCTACACCTTC.

This clone came up a few times. This chain connects TRBV7-6 to TRBJ2-7, with TRBD2 as a possible D gene (5 bases). The CDR3 runs to 15 residues. V was cut by 1 base and J by 4 bases, with 14 bases left in between. From germline, CDR1 is SGHVS and CDR2 FNYEAQ. Here the CDR3 DNA reads TGTGCCAGCAGCTTAGGAGGCGGGCGATCGTACGAGCAGTACTTC. Residues: CASSLGGGRSYEQYF.

V is TRBV7-9 and J is TRBJ1-6, with D perhaps TRBD1 (6 bases). The CDR3 totals 17 residues. In germline, CDR1 is SEHNR, CDR2 FQNEAQ (reference sequence). Trimming cost V 5 bases and J 7 bases, with 21 bases left between them. The CDR3 DNA reads as TGTGCCAGCAGCCCTGATATAGGGGGTGTAGGGAATTCACCCCTCCACTTT. Protein: CASSPDIGGVGNSPLHF.

The rearrangement joins TRBV9 to TRBJ1-2; D may be TRBD1 (5 bases). CDR3 length: 18 amino acids. The germline CDR1 and CDR2 sequences are SGDLS and YYNGEE. V was cut by 0 bases and J by 4 bases, with 22 bases left in between. The CDR3, as DNA: TGTGCCAGCAGCGTAGAAGTGGGGACGGATCCCTCTGGCTATGGCTACACCTTC. It specifies CASSVEVGTDPSGYGYTF. Combining the CDR3 with reference TRBV9 and TRBJ1-2 gives the whole variable domain DSGVTQTPKHLITATGQRVTLRCSPRSGDLSVYWYQQSLDQGLQFLIQYYNGEERAKGNILERFSAQQFPDLHSELNLSSLELGDSALYFCASSVEVGTDPSGYGYTFGSGTRLTVV.

The gene calls are TRBV5-8 and TRBJ1-6; a possible D gene is TRBD1 (6 bases). There are 17 residues in the CDR3. V lost 2 bases, J lost 3 bases, and 15 bases lay in between. Germline V gene data show CDR1 as SGHTS and CDR2 as YDEGEE. CDR3: CASSFTWTEFYNSPLHF. In nucleotides, the CDR3 is TGTGCCAGCAGCTTTACCTGGACAGAATTCTATAATTCACCCCTCCACTTT.

This clone was seen only a few times. The chain uses TRBV10-3 and TRBJ1-5, with 7 bases matching TRBD1. Germline V CDR1 and CDR2: ENHRY, SYGVKD. The V segment lost 10 bases and the J segment 4 bases; nucleotides outside the gene matches: 4. The CDR3 sequence is 12 residues long. The CDR3 bases are TGTGCCAGCAGGGACAGTAATCAGCCCCAGCATTTT. It is translated as CASRDSNQPQHF.

The chain carries TRBV7-6 and TRBJ2-7, with D perhaps TRBD1 (6 bases). CDR3 size: 16 residues. Trimming took 4 bases from V and 7 from J, leaving 23 bases between them. Germline CDR1 is SGHVS and CDR2 is FNYEAQ. This CDR3 is CASSSSPGTRLGEQYF. The CDR3 DNA reads as TGTGCCAGCAGCTCTAGTCCCGGGACACGGTTGGGAGAGCAGTACTTC.

This chain connects TRBV5-1 to TRBJ2-5, with D possibly being TRBD1 (5 bases). The germline V gene has CDR1 SGHRS and CDR2 YFSETQ. The CDR3 sequence is 14 residues long. Trimming stripped 0 bases from V and 1 base from J, with 7 bases between. The CDR3 loop reads CASSLAQVQETQYF. The DNA of the CDR3 is TGCGCCAGCAGCTTGGCACAGGTCCAAGAGACCCAGTACTTC.

The chain has TRBV5-1 and TRBJ1-2, with D possibly matching TRBD1 (5 bases). From germline, CDR1 is SGHRS and CDR2 YFSETQ. Trimming pared 3 bases from V and 4 bases from J, leaving 10 bases between. CDR3 size: 13 residues. The CDR3: CASSYGTVYGYTF. For the CDR3, the DNA is TGCGCCAGCAGCTACGGGACCGTCTATGGCTACACCTTC.

The chain recombines TRBV2 with TRBJ2-7; 7 positions agree with TRBD1. Germline CDR1 and CDR2: SNHLY and FYNNEI. This CDR3 has 15 amino acids. V was pared by 7 bases and J by 6 bases, with 15 bases of the junction left unmatched. The DNA for the CDR3 is TGTGCCAGCATCTGGGACCGAAGGGGGCGAGGCGAGCAGTACTTC. Its protein is CASIWDRRGRGEQYF. The variable domain in full, completed from reference TRBV2 and TRBJ2-7, reads EPEVTQTPSHQVTQMGQEVILRCVPISNHLYFYWYRQILGQKVEFLVSFYNNEISEKSEIFDDQFSVERPDGSNFTLKIRSTKLEDSAMYFCASIWDRRGRGEQYFGPGTRLTVT.

V usage is TRBV6-5 and J usage is TRBJ2-3; unclear D gene. The CDR3 has 16 residues. Germline V lookup: CDR1 MNHEY, CDR2 SVGAGI. With 0 bases removed from V and 0 bases from J, the gap between germline ends came to 10 bases. The DNA for the CDR3 is TGTGCCAGCAGTTACTCGAATGTGGGAAGCACAGATACGCAGTATTTT. Its translation is CASSYSNVGSTDTQYF.

With regard to this clone: Other DNA sequences in the sample encode the same CDR3. V usage is TRBV19 and J usage is TRBJ2-1; TRBD2 matches at 10 bases. V trimming: 3 bases; J trimming: 4 bases; junction bases outside the gene matches: 3. The CDR3 is 15 residues long. Germline V gene data show CDR1 as LNHDA and CDR2 as SQIVND (reference sequence). CDR3 coding DNA: TGTGCCAGTAGTATCCGGACTAGCGGTTACAATGAGCAGTTCTTC. Protein: CASSIRTSGYNEQFF.

This chain joins TRBV30 and TRBJ2-4; D is perhaps TRBD2 (5 bases). Trimming took 1 base from V and 2 from J, leaving 9 bases between them. The CDR3 extends over 14 amino acids. Germline CDR1 reads GTSNPN; CDR2 reads SVGIG (reference sequence). The CDR3 coding sequence is TGTGCCTGGAGTGAGGAGGTTCCCAAAAACATTCAGTACTTC. This translates into CAWSEEVPKNIQYF.

DNA of the CDR3: TGTGCCAGCAGCTTAGGGGGGGCCGTTGGCAATCAGCCCCAGCATTTT. It is translated as CASSLGGAVGNQPQHF. The chain employs TRBV7-9 and TRBJ1-5; D is possibly TRBD1 (6 bases). This CDR3 spans 16 amino acids. V lost 1 base, J lost 2 bases, and 12 bases lay in between. Germline CDR1 reads SEHNR; CDR2 reads FQNEAQ (reference sequence).

The rearrangement joins TRBV6-5 to TRBJ1-3, with D unclear. V lost 6 bases to trimming and J lost 4 bases, with 16 bases between them. Germline V gene lookup returns CDR1 MNHEY and CDR2 SVGAGI. This CDR3 is 15 amino acids long. CDR3 DNA sequence: TGTGCCAGCAGACCTCCGGACGGAGGAGGAAACACCATATATTTT. Translated, it gives CASRPPDGGGNTIYF.

The chain joins TRBV10-1 to TRBJ2-2; maybe TRBD1 (6 bases). The length of the CDR3 is 14 residues. Per germline, CDR1 WNHNN and CDR2 SYGVQD (reference sequence). V gave up 9 bases and J gave up 0 bases, with 11 bases separating them. CDR3 nucleotide sequence: TGCGCCAGGAATGGGACACCGAACACCGGGGAGCTGTTTTTT. Translating it yields CARNGTPNTGELFF.

This clone was observed a handful of times. The same CDR3 is also encoded by other DNA sequences in this sample. This chain joins TRBV7-2 and TRBJ2-7, with D uncertain. Trimming shortened V by 2 bases and J by 1 base, and 3 bases separated the two germline ends. The length of the CDR3 is 12 residues. Germline CDR1 is SGHTA and CDR2 is FQGNSA. This CDR3 is CASSLISYEQYF. The CDR3 DNA reads TGTGCCAGCAGCTTAATTTCCTACGAGCAGTACTTC. The full variable domain, with the rest looked up from reference TRBV7-2 and TRBJ2-7, is GAGVSQSPSNKVTEKGKDVELRCDPISGHTALYWYRQSLGQGLEFLIYFQGNSAPDKSGLPSDRFSAERTGGSVSTLTIQRTQQEDSAVYLCASSLISYEQYFGPGTRLTVT.